This record concerns one TCR beta chain sequence. The antigen is not known. The CDR3 loop spans 14 amino acids. Germline trimming cut 11 bases from V and 9 bases from J; bases unmatched to any gene: 10. CDR1 and CDR2 from the germline V gene are MNHNY and SVGAGI (reference sequence). The sample originates from a study of graft-versus-host responses after intestinal transplantation. Study observations and caveats: GvH clonotypes were identified within recipient marrow, with a subset emerging first in ileum or blood. Allograft graft-versus-host to host-versus-graft clonal ratios ran high in patients with graft-donor T cell macrochimerism.

Generated by immunoSEQ multiplex PCR, the TCRdb table keeps only in-frame clones and is missing some. The table shows about 59,000 clones, with 90% to 95% occurring only once. J is TRBJ2-3 and V is TRBV6-6; TRBD2 aligns across 14 bases. The specimen comprised unstimulated CD4+ T cells sorted from spleen or lymph node cells, sampled before transplant. This receptor was taken from a human donor who was the organ donor for an intestinal transplant. The CDR3 DNA follows: TGTGCCGTCCGACTAGCGGGGGGGCGAATGACGCAGTATTTT. Translated, it gives CAVRLAGGRMTQYF.